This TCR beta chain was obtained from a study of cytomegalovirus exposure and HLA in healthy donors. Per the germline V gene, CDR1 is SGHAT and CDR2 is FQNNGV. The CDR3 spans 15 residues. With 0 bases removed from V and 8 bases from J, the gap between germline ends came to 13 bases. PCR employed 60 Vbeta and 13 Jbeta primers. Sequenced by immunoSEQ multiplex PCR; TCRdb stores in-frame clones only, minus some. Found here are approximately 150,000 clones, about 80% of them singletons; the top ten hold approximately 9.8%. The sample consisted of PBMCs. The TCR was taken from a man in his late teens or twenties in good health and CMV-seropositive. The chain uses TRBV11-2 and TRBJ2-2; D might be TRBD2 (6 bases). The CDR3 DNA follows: TGTGCCAGCAGCTTAGAGAGACCCGGGACTGGGGAGCTGTTTTTT. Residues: CASSLERPGTGELFF.